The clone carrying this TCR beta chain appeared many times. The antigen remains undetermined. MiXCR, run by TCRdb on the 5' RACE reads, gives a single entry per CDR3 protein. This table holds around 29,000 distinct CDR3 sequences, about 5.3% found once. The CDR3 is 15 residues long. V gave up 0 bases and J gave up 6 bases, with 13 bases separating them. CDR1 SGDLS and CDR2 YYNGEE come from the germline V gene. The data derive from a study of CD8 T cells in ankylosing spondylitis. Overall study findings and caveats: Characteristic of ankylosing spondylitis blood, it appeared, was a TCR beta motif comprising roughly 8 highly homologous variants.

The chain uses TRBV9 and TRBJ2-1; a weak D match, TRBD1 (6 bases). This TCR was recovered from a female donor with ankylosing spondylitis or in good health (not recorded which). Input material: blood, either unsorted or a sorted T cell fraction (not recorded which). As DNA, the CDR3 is TGTGCCAGCAGCGTAGACGGACAGCTTGGCAATGAGCAGTTCTTC. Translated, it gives CASSVDGQLGNEQFF.